This record concerns one TCR beta chain sequence. Its antigen is unknown. No base qualities exist here, and no much larger clone lies one base off it. RNA was extracted with the RNeasy kit and about 0.5 to 1 ug was reverse transcribed using random hexamers. The immunoSEQ multiplex PCR assay, covering 54 Vbeta and 13 Jbeta segments, was used to amplify TCR beta CDR3 regions. Bias from PCR amplification was corrected by using a synthetic template baseline for primer optimization and for computational correction. Under the source paper's analysis protocol: Reads were annotated to V, D and J genes per IMGT and analyzed with immunoSEQ Analyzer, keeping only productive sequences. Clonality was computed as one minus Shannon entropy normalized by log2 of the number of productive unique sequences. Public and private clones were assessed among the 100 most prevalent clones of each patient and control. Clones were defined as Susac-specific if absent from the healthy and MS cohorts, from around 1,100 published viral clones and from other ImmuneACCESS disease sequences. TCRdb reworked the public reads: Q25 trimming with fastp, MiXCR clone assembly, productive beta chains retained. Each CDR3 protein appears once, grouped with its most common genes and DNA. The V and J calls follow TCRdb's processing rather than the paper's. Here the sample has about 290,000 distinct CDR3 sequences; around nine tenths occur a single time. The top ten clonotypes cover approximately 0.18% of the sample.

The data originate from a study of CD8 T cells in Susac syndrome (dated by TCRdb to about 2019). With regard to the full study: Whether CD8+ T cell activation and differentiation in Susac syndrome was antigen driven was tested using repertoire sequencing. Clonality of the CD8+ T cell repertoire was compared between roughly twelve healthy donors, approximately 14 Susac syndrome patients and 15 or so multiple sclerosis patients. The full study reports these points: The number of individuals in the TCR sequencing and HLA analysis was acknowledged as relatively small.

Peripheral blood CD8+ and CD4+ T cells from healthy donors, Susac syndrome patients and multiple sclerosis patients were profiled by high-throughput TCR beta sequencing. Treatment-naive patients with stable or active relapsing-remitting disease fulfilling revised McDonald criteria were used as multiple sclerosis controls. Bulk CD8+ and CD4+ T cells were purified by magnetic negative isolation, whereas CD8+ TEMRA cells were enriched by FACS. Blood was drawn into EDTA tubes, processed within 24 hours, and PBMCs were isolated by density gradient centrifugation. PBMCs intended for TCR sequencing were cryopreserved in liquid nitrogen and thawed later in a water bath at 37 degrees C. A purity of at least 90% was achieved for sorted or isolated CD4+, CD8+ and CD8+ TEMRA cells. For CDR1 and CDR2, the germline V gene lists SGHNT and YENEEA. The CDR3, from cysteine to phenylalanine, totals 14 residues. Only the CDR3 region is kept as DNA, spanning 42 bases read in frame from base 1. Cut back by 2 bases and 6 bases, the V and J ends lie 10 bases apart.

The specimen sequenced was CD8+ T cells from PBMCs. The TCR sequence derives from a human donor with multiple sclerosis. The V and J segments used are TRBV11-3 and TRBJ2-2; no D segment can be confidently identified. DNA sequence: TGTGCCAGCAGCTTAAGAAGGAGCGCCGGGGAGCTGTTTTTT. Protein translation: CASSLRRSAGELFF.